This T cell receptor (beta chain) was captured in a study of PD-L1 blockade in urothelial cancer. Study background: Median blood clonality was around 0.086, with 75,000 to 100,000 unique TCRs.

The CDR3 consists of 16 residues. The V segment lost 1 base and the J segment 2 bases; nucleotides outside the gene matches: 5. Germline values: CDR1 SGHRS, CDR2 YFSETQ. Assay used: immunoSEQ multiplex PCR; TCRdb lists only in-frame clones, some missing. The sample has tens of thousands of clones, about 79% seen once; the top ten hold about 3%. Notes on the study in general: Better survival was predicted by below-median pretreatment blood TCR clonality.

The time point is: peripheral blood 6 weeks after treatment start. Locally advanced or metastatic urothelial carcinoma affected the patients. Between 1 and 8 samples per patient were obtained, pretreatment and on-treatment. Comment on this clone: The target antigen is unknown.

J is TRBJ2-2 and V is TRBV5-1, with 7 bases that match TRBD1. The material sequenced was PBMCs, taken around atezolizumab (anti-PD-L1) treatment. The TCR comes from a man between 65 and 80 years old with urothelial cancer. CDR3 loop: CASSLWGQTNTGELFF. In DNA, the CDR3 is TGCGCCAGCAGCTTGTGGGGACAGACCAACACCGGGGAGCTGTTTTTT.